This T cell receptor (beta chain) was recovered during a study of OX40 agonist ivuxolimab in advanced cancers. Data came from immunoSEQ multiplex PCR; TCRdb stores just in-frame clones and leaves some out. The sample gives 100,000 to 110,000 clones, about 91% of which show up once; about 0.49% is in the top ten. Findings and caveats of the study: Antigen specificity remained undetermined for the expanded peripheral T cells. More expanded clones were seen, on average, in CD8+ T cells than in CD4+.

Germline V gene data show CDR1 as LNHDA and CDR2 as SQIVND (reference sequence). This CDR3 is built from 16 residues. J gave up 9 bases and V 3 bases, and 8 bases lay outside the gene matches. About this clone: Antigen unknown.

Sequenced material: CD4+ or CD8+ T cells sorted from blood, taken in a trial of the OX40 agonist ivuxolimab. The V and J genes are TRBV19 and TRBJ2-1, with 13 bases aligning to TRBD2. This receptor was identified in an adult with an advanced solid tumor such as melanoma, head and neck, liver or kidney cancer. The CDR3 is CASSILRTSGGTEQFF. DNA of the CDR3: TGTGCCAGTAGTATTCTCCGGACTAGCGGGGGAACTGAGCAGTTCTTC.